Each of the 10 T cell receptor beta chains below was sequenced from the same sample in a study of T cell responses to AZD1222 COVID-19 vaccine. The assay was immunoSEQ multiplex PCR, and TCRdb's table has in-frame clones only and misses some. The table shows some 190,000 clones, with approximately 94% occurring only once. Source: peripheral blood, taken 28 days after the second dose of the MenACWY control vaccine. The receptors were gathered from an adult who received the MenACWY meningococcal vaccine as a control.

This sequence joins TRBV2 and TRBJ1-1; D unresolved. The CDR3 contains 14 residues. Trimming pared 2 bases from V and 4 bases from J, leaving 11 bases between. Germline V gene sequence: CDR1 SNHLY, CDR2 FYNNEI. Here the CDR3 DNA reads TGTGCCAGCAGTGAATTCCCGGGTGGCACTGAAGCTTTCTTT. This encodes CASSEFPGGTEAFF.

The V call is TRBV19, the J call TRBJ2-5; 9 bases agree with TRBD2. Germline lookup yields CDR1 LNHDA and CDR2 SQIVND (reference sequence). CDR3 length: 15 residues. V trimming: 5 bases; J trimming: 4 bases; junction bases outside the gene matches: 8. This chain's CDR3 is CASSPGLASRETQYF. CDR3 bases: TGTGCCAGTAGTCCGGGACTAGCCAGTCGAGAGACCCAGTACTTC.

V gene TRBV2 combines with J gene TRBJ1-6; 10 bases fit TRBD1. The V gene end was trimmed by 4 bases and the J gene end by 14 bases; junction bases not matched to a gene: 11. The CDR3 covers 15 residues. CDR1 and CDR2 (germline): SNHLY, FYNNEI. CDR3 region: CASSAATGGDYTLHF. The CDR3 nucleotides read TGTGCCAGCAGTGCAGCGACAGGGGGCGATTACACCCTCCACTTT.

This chain links TRBV27 with TRBJ2-7; 11 nucleotides agree with TRBD2. V lost 5 bases, J lost 2 bases, and 2 bases stayed unmatched. Germline V gene sequence: CDR1 MNHEY, CDR2 SMNVEV (reference sequence). CDR3 length: 14 amino acids. The CDR3 DNA reads TGTGCCAGCAGTGTAGCGGGAGGGCCCTACGAGCAGTACTTC. Amino acid sequence: CASSVAGGPYEQYF.

The chain has TRBV4-1 and TRBJ1-5; tentatively, D is TRBD1 (5 bases). Germline V CDR1 and CDR2: MGHRA, YSYEKL. The CDR3 totals 16 residues. V was cut by 0 bases and J by 6 bases, with 15 bases left in between. This CDR3 is CASSQDQARVFQPQHF. Written as DNA, the CDR3 is TGCGCCAGCAGCCAAGATCAGGCCAGGGTGTTTCAGCCCCAGCATTTT.

The rearrangement uses TRBV5-4 and TRBJ1-5, with unresolved D. Germline CDR1 and CDR2: SGHNT and YYREEE (reference sequence). This CDR3 spans 13 amino acids. V lost 2 bases to trimming and J lost 0 bases, with 3 bases between them. The CDR3 bases are TGTGCCAGCAGCTTTGGTAGCAATCAGCCCCAGCATTTT. Protein: CASSFGSNQPQHF.

On this clone itself: The same CDR3 also results from other DNA sequences found in this sample. The chain recombines TRBV5-1 with TRBJ1-1, with D tentatively TRBD1 (5 bases). There are 14 residues in the CDR3. Germline V gene sequence: CDR1 SGHRS, CDR2 YFSETQ. Trimming shortened V by 0 bases and J by 1 base, and 7 bases separated the two germline ends. CDR3 in amino acids: CASSLGQPNTEAFF. In nucleotides, the CDR3 is TGCGCCAGCAGCTTGGGACAGCCGAACACTGAAGCTTTCTTT.

The chain is built from TRBV3-1 (or the pseudogene TRBV3-2) and TRBJ2-7; D remains unclear. The CDR3 has 15 residues. Trimming removed 6 bases at V and 1 base at J, with 16 bases between. Germline values: CDR1 LGHDT, CDR2 YNNKEL (reference sequence). The DNA for the CDR3 is TGTGCCAGCAGTCCCCGGGCCAGCCGATCCTACGAGCAGTACTTC. This sequence encodes CASSPRASRSYEQYF.

The rearrangement links TRBV15 to TRBJ1-2; no reliable D call. The germline CDR1 and CDR2 sequences are LNHNV and YYDKDF (reference sequence). The germline V and J ends were trimmed by 0 bases and 3 bases, with 8 bases remaining between them. The CDR3 loop spans 14 amino acids. In nucleotides, the CDR3 is TGTGCCACCAGCAGAGATGGGCAGGACTATGGCTACACCTTC. Protein: CATSRDGQDYGYTF.

The rearrangement joins TRBV4-3 to TRBJ1-4, with no clear D. Germline V gene data show CDR1 as LGHNA and CDR2 as YSLEER. V gave up 1 base and J gave up 6 bases, with 9 bases separating them. CDR3 length equals 14 residues. In DNA, the CDR3 is TGCGCCAGCAGCCAAGTAAACTTCGATGAAAAACTGTTTTTT. This translates into CASSQVNFDEKLFF.